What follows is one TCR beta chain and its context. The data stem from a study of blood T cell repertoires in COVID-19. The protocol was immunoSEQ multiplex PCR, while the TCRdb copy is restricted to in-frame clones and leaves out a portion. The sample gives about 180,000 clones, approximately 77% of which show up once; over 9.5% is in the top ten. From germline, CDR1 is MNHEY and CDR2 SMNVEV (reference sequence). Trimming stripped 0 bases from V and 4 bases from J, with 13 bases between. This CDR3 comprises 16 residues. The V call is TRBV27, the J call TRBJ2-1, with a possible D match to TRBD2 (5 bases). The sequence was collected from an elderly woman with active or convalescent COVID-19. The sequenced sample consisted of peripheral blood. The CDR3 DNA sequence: TGTGCCAGCAGTTTATCCGGAGCGGCCAATTACAATGAGCAGTTCTTC. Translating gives CASSLSGAANYNEQFF.